Following are 26 T cell receptor beta chains from one sample sequenced in a study of regulatory T cells in long-lasting Graves disease. Libraries of TCR beta came from iRepertoire HTBI primers plus Arm-PCR of CDR3 regions. A single record per CDR3 protein comes from TCRdb applying MiXCR to the multiplex PCR reads. The data contain some 420,000 distinct CDR3 sequences, around a fifth of them singletons. Sample time point: persistent/refractory GD, antithyroid drugs over 5 years with positive TRAb. With RNA extracted from PBMCs as input, the TCR library was made. This sample comprised peripheral blood mononuclear cells (PBMCs), obtained when the disease was refractory, from a patient treated with antithyroid drugs. The receptor source for this set is a female donor with Graves disease.

This clonotype has at least ten counts. V usage is TRBV28 and J usage is TRBJ2-7; D is unresolved. The CDR3 length is 12 residues. The germline V gene encodes CDR1 MDHEN and CDR2 SYDVKM. V was cut by 6 bases and J by 2 bases, with 8 bases left in between. CDR3 residues: CASSRTPYEQYF. CDR3 sequence (DNA): TGTGCCAGCAGCCGTACGCCCTACGAGCAGTACTTC. The entire variable domain, with the rest obtained from reference TRBV28 and TRBJ2-7, is as follows: DVKVTQSSRYLVKRTGEKVFLECVQDMDHENMFWYRQDPGLGLRLIYFSYDVKMKEKGDIPEGYSVSREKKERFSLILESASTNQTSMYLCASSRTPYEQYFGPGTRLTVT.

Remarks on this clonotype: A read error may produce the germline difference seen at one junction end. The rearrangement links TRBV7-7 to TRBJ2-2, with 10 bases identical to TRBD2. The CDR3 runs to 18 residues. Germline V gene lookup returns CDR1 SSHAT and CDR2 FNYEAQ (reference sequence). The chain's CDR3 is CASSPNPVSSGGTGELFF. The CDR3 nucleotides are TGTGCTAGCAGCCCGAATCCGGTTTCTAGCGGGGGAACCGGGGAGCTGTTTTTT. Full variable domain (outside the CDR3, taken from reference TRBV7-7 and TRBJ2-2): GAGVSQSPRYKVTKRGQDVTLRCDPISSHATLYWYQQALGQGPEFLTYFNYEAQPDKSGLPSDRFSAERPEGSISTLTIQRTEQRDSAMYRCASSPNPVSSGGTGELFFGEGSRLTVL.

This clonotype was found a few times. The gene calls are TRBV6-1 and TRBJ2-7; D not certain. The germline V gene encodes CDR1 MNHNS and CDR2 SASEGT. The length of the CDR3 is 14 residues. The V end was cut by 0 bases, the J end by 0 bases, with 6 bases between. The CDR3 protein is CASSEALYSYEQYF. For the CDR3, the DNA is TGTGCCAGCAGTGAAGCACTCTACTCCTACGAGCAGTACTTC.

This clonotype was observed a handful of times. The J gene is TRBJ1-1, the V gene TRBV14; D not certain. The CDR3 length is 13 residues. Germline loops: CDR1 SGHDN, CDR2 FVKESK. Deletions cut 1 base from V and 3 bases from J, with 6 bases between. The DNA of the CDR3 is TGTGCCAGCAGCCAAGCCGGGTACACTGAAGCTTTCTTT. It specifies CASSQAGYTEAFF.

This clonotype was observed a few times. This rearrangement joins TRBV20-1 to TRBJ2-5; TRBD2 agrees at 8 bases. V was pared by 6 bases and J by 3 bases, with 9 bases of the junction left unmatched. The CDR3 loop spans 14 amino acids. Germline-derived CDR1 and CDR2 are DFQATT and SNEGSKA (reference sequence). The CDR3 reads CSAPPGLAKETQYF. The DNA for the CDR3 is TGCAGTGCGCCACCCGGACTAGCTAAAGAGACCCAGTACTTC.

This clonotype has a count of ten or more. V is TRBV6-1 and J is TRBJ1-2; the match to TRBD1 covers 12 bases. The germline V gene has CDR1 MNHNS and CDR2 SASEGT. This CDR3 is built from 14 residues. The trim removed 4 bases at V and 7 bases at J, leaving 4 bases unmatched. The CDR3 sequence is CASSGGQGATGYTF. The CDR3 region has the DNA TGTGCCAGCAGTGGGGGACAGGGGGCGACTGGCTACACCTTC.

The sample holds many counts of this clonotype. This chain uses TRBV10-3 with TRBJ1-1, with unresolved D. Looked up from germline, CDR1 is ENHRY and CDR2 is SYGVKD. The CDR3 covers 14 residues. V was cut by 6 bases and J by 3 bases, with 14 bases left in between. The DNA for the CDR3 is TGTGCCATCAGGGGAACAGACGGATACACTGAAGCTTTCTTT. Translation: CAIRGTDGYTEAFF.

Ten or more counts support this clonotype. This sequence may be a read error, since a much larger clone differs from it by one base. The rearrangement uses TRBV11-1 and TRBJ2-7; 9 bases align to TRBD1. This CDR3 comprises 14 residues. Per the germline V gene, CDR1 is SGHAT and CDR2 is FQDESV (reference sequence). J lost 2 bases, V lost 3 bases, and 2 bases had no gene match. As DNA, the CDR3 is TGTGCCAGCAGCTTCGGGACAGGGCCCTACGAGCAGTACTTC. It encodes CASSFGTGPYEQYF. Full variable domain (remainder filled in from reference TRBV11-1 and TRBJ2-7): EAEVAQSPRYKITEKSQAVAFWCDPISGHATLYWYRQILGQGPELLVQFQDESVVDDSQLPKDRFSAERLKGVDSTLKIQPAELGDSAMYLCASSFGTGPYEQYFGPGTRLTVT.

V gene TRBV20-1 combines with J gene TRBJ2-1; no definite D call. The CDR3 is 11 amino acids. The V gene's germline CDR1 is DFQATT and CDR2 SNEGSKA (reference sequence). The CDR3 DNA follows: TGCAGCGTATACTCCTACAATGAGCAGTTCTTC. Amino acid sequence: CSVYSYNEQFF.

This clonotype was picked up many times. CDR3 in DNA: TGTGCCAGCAGTTACCTTTTCTCCTACGAGCAGTACTTC. Translating it yields CASSYLFSYEQYF. J is TRBJ2-7 and V is TRBV6-5, with D hard to call. The CDR3 length is 13 residues. V shed 2 bases and J shed 0 bases, with 5 bases lying between them. Germline values: CDR1 MNHEY, CDR2 SVGAGI.

This clonotype has ten or more counts. The chain carries TRBV28 and TRBJ1-5; TRBD1 agrees at 7 bases. The V gene end was trimmed by 5 bases and the J gene end by 6 bases; junction bases not matched to a gene: 16. CDR1 is MDHEN, CDR2 SYDVKM, per germline. CDR3 length: 17 amino acids. The CDR3 DNA reads as TGTGCCAGCAGTGCATATTCGGGGACAGCGAAGGGTCAGCCCCAGCATTTT. This codes for CASSAYSGTAKGQPQHF. Filled out from reference TRBV28 and TRBJ1-5, the complete variable domain reads DVKVTQSSRYLVKRTGEKVFLECVQDMDHENMFWYRQDPGLGLRLIYFSYDVKMKEKGDIPEGYSVSREKKERFSLILESASTNQTSMYLCASSAYSGTAKGQPQHFGDGTRLSIL.

This clonotype has just one count. This chain's CDR3 is CASSAQVSNTEAFF. Here the CDR3 DNA reads TGTGCCAGCAGCGCACAGGTATCGAACACTGAAGCTTTCTTT. The V gene is TRBV9, the J gene TRBJ1-1; possible D gene TRBD1, 5 bases. The ends were cut back, 3 bases at V and 1 base at J, with 10 bases in the middle. The CDR3 contains 14 residues. CDR1 and CDR2 (germline): SGDLS, YYNGEE.

Only a few counts were recorded for this clonotype. The chain is built from TRBV9 and TRBJ1-5, with 7 nucleotides matching TRBD1. The CDR3 totals 15 residues. V lost 4 bases, J lost 2 bases, and 6 bases stayed unmatched. Germline V CDR1 and CDR2: SGDLS, YYNGEE. The CDR3 is CASSRDSGGNQPQHF. In DNA, the CDR3 is TGTGCCAGCAGCAGGGACAGCGGCGGCAATCAGCCCCAGCATTTT.

This clonotype was recorded a few times. J is TRBJ2-1 and V is TRBV30, with D uncertain. Germline CDR1 is GTSNPN and CDR2 is SVGIG (reference sequence). The ends were cut back, 1 base at V and 9 bases at J, with 7 bases in the middle. There are 11 residues in the CDR3. The CDR3 loop reads CAWSAMSEQFF. The DNA for the CDR3 is TGTGCCTGGAGTGCAATGAGTGAGCAGTTCTTC.

This clonotype was observed many times. DNA of the CDR3: TGTGCCAGCAGTGACCCCGCGATGCCTAACTATGGCTACACCTTC. Protein product: CASSDPAMPNYGYTF. The chain carries TRBV28 and TRBJ1-2; D is unclear. V lost 5 bases and J 0 bases, leaving 13 bases between the germline ends. CDR1 is MDHEN and CDR2 is SYDVKM in the germline V gene. The CDR3 sequence is 15 residues long.

V and J are TRBV6-1 and TRBJ1-1; D is unclear. CDR1 and CDR2 (germline): MNHNS, SASEGT. V lost 5 bases and J 3 bases, leaving 10 bases between the germline ends. There are 13 residues in the CDR3. The CDR3, as DNA: TGTGCCAGCAGTCCTAGGGTTTACACTGAAGCTTTCTTT. Translation: CASSPRVYTEAFF.

CDR3 in DNA: TGTGCTAGTGGCCGCGGGACAGGGGCTGGGGCCAACGTCCTGACTTTC. Translation: CASGRGTGAGANVLTF. V and J are TRBV12-5 and TRBJ2-6; 10 bases map to TRBD1. The V and J ends lost 6 bases and 2 bases, in that order; junction bases with no gene match: 4. Per germline, CDR1 LGHNT and CDR2 FRNRAP. The CDR3 consists of 16 residues.

This clonotype has at least ten counts. This chain links TRBV2 with TRBJ1-5, with 9 positions matching TRBD1. After removal of 1 base from V and 6 bases from J, the junction contained 4 bases not matched to a gene. Germline V gene lookup returns CDR1 SNHLY and CDR2 FYNNEI. The CDR3 length is 15 residues. The CDR3 reads CASSEGDREGQPQHF. The CDR3 DNA reads as TGTGCCAGCAGTGAAGGGGACAGGGAGGGTCAGCCCCAGCATTTT.

This clonotype was counted a few times. The chain links TRBV10-2 to TRBJ1-5; D is perhaps TRBD1 (6 bases). This CDR3 comprises 15 residues. V was cut by 7 bases and J by 1 base, with 14 bases left in between. Per the germline V gene, CDR1 is WSHSY and CDR2 is SAAADI. CDR3 amino acids: CASKGDWGSNQPQHF. The CDR3 DNA reads as TGCGCCAGCAAGGGGGATTGGGGAAGCAATCAGCCCCAGCATTTT.

At least ten counts were recorded for this clonotype. This chain uses TRBV28 with TRBJ2-5, with 7 bases aligning to TRBD1. CDR1 MDHEN and CDR2 SYDVKM come from the germline V gene. V gave up 5 bases and J gave up 1 base; unmatched junction bases: 4. This CDR3 comprises 14 residues. In DNA form, the CDR3 reads TGTGCCAGCAGTACAGGGGCGGCCCAAGAGACCCAGTACTTC. It translates to CASSTGAAQETQYF.

This clonotype came up many times. This chain joins TRBV28 and TRBJ1-1, with D perhaps matching TRBD1 (5 bases). This CDR3 has 16 amino acids. Germline V gene lookup returns CDR1 MDHEN and CDR2 SYDVKM. V dropped 5 bases and J dropped 2 bases, with 18 bases sitting between them. CDR3 nucleotide sequence: TGTGCCAGCAGTCCCTTCCCAGCAGGGACCAACACTGAAGCTTTCTTT. Its translation: CASSPFPAGTNTEAFF.

This clonotype was counted ten times or more. J is TRBJ2-2 and V is TRBV6-9; 9 bases fit TRBD2. CDR1 and CDR2 (germline): MNHGY, SVAAGI. The CDR3 is 18 residues long. Trimming at V came to 4 bases and at J to 2 bases, leaving 11 bases not matched to a gene. The CDR3: CASSFRRLAGINTGELFF. In DNA, the CDR3 is TGTGCCAGCAGTTTCCGGAGGCTAGCGGGAATCAACACCGGGGAGCTGTTTTTT.

The CDR3 loop is CASSPLTAATYEQYF. In DNA form, the CDR3 reads TGTGCCAGCTCACCCTTAACCGCAGCGACCTACGAGCAGTACTTC. V gene TRBV18 combines with J gene TRBJ2-7; unclear D gene. Per germline, CDR1 KGHSH and CDR2 LQKENI. The V end lost 3 bases, the J end lost 2 bases, and 14 bases lay between the germline ends. The CDR3 runs to 15 residues.

On this clonotype itself: Only one base separates this from a far larger clonotype, so it likely reflects a read error. The rearrangement uses TRBV6-2 or TRBV6-3 and TRBJ1-1; no firm D call. This CDR3 contains 13 residues. The V gene's germline CDR1 is MNHEY and CDR2 SVGEGT. CDR3 sequence reads: CASSYSENTEASF. The CDR3 DNA reads as TGTGCCAGCAGTTACTCGGAGAACACTGAAGCTTCCTTT.

V usage is TRBV29-1 and J usage is TRBJ1-5, with 8 nucleotides matching TRBD1. From germline, CDR1 is SQVTM and CDR2 ANQGSEA. CDR3 length: 17 amino acids. Germline trimming cut 7 bases from V and 1 base from J; bases unmatched to any gene: 15. CDR3 region: CSGTPGQAHESNQPQHF. The CDR3, as DNA: TGCAGCGGCACACCGGGACAGGCCCATGAAAGCAATCAGCCCCAGCATTTT. Full variable domain (remainder filled in from reference TRBV29-1 and TRBJ1-5): SAVISQKPSRDICQRGTSLTIQCQVDSQVTMMFWYRQQPGQSLTLIATANQGSEATYESGFVIDKFPISRPNLTFSTLTVSNMSPEDSSIYLCSGTPGQAHESNQPQHFGDGTRLSIL.

There are many counts of this clonotype. The chain recombines TRBV7-9 with TRBJ2-7; the match to TRBD1 covers 7 bases. CDR3 size: 15 residues. CDR1 SEHNR and CDR2 FQNEAQ come from the germline V gene (reference sequence). With 4 bases clipped from V and 2 bases from J, the junction kept 8 bases outside the gene matches. CDR3 residues: CASSSQGTDAYEQYF. For the CDR3, the DNA is TGTGCCAGCAGCTCACAGGGGACAGATGCCTACGAGCAGTACTTC.